A selection of T cell receptor beta chains follows, all from one sample in a study of human T cells and chemical hapten exposure. One entry per CDR3 protein results from TCRdb running MiXCR on the RACE reads. Altogether approximately 260,000 distinct CDR3 sequences are present, about 9% being singletons, with the ten largest covering 2% to 2.5%. Sample: whole blood, taken in connection with sensitization to the hapten diphenylcyclopropenone (DPC). All receptors derive from a woman aged 40 to 50 with alopecia areata. Some clones in this sample may be carry-over from other donors' samples. Both conserved end residues are part of each CDR3. Not all rows give a size; the values are once, few, many and, for expanded clones, a class.

V: TRBV6-2/TRBV6-3
size: -
CDR3: CASQTRLAGISYEQYF

V: TRBV27
size: many
CDR3: CASSTLPGLHNEKLFF

V: TRBV6-1
size: few
CDR3: CASSARQGARGDTQYF

V: TRBV7-7
size: many
CDR3: CASSLGGERETQYF

V: TRBV9
size: -
CDR3: CASSVGTSGHVDTQYF

V: TRBV6-5
size: few
CDR3: CASTRGLGGDTQYF

V: TRBV28
size: few
CDR3: CAAQSGQYNEKLFF

V: TRBV6-2/TRBV6-3
size: many
CDR3: CASSTQGWPLMTEAFF

V: TRBV7-2
size: many
CDR3: CASSSSREETQYF

V: TRBV7-9
size: once
CDR3: CASSGTSGSRNEQFF

V: TRBV12-3/TRBV12-4
size: -
CDR3: CASAPHNEQFF

V: TRBV7-2
size: few
CDR3: CASSASFDGGTGELFF

V: TRBV29-1
size: many
CDR3: CSVAGEHQPQHF

V: TRBV12-3/TRBV12-4
size: few
CDR3: CASNYRGSDEKLFF

V: TRBV27
size: few
CDR3: CASSLSQSETQYF

V: TRBV5-1
size: -
CDR3: CASSPATGLDLSMNTEAFF

V: TRBV20-1
size: -
CDR3: CSARVRGTDSPLHF

V: TRBV5-1
size: few
CDR3: CASSLDSWSTDTQYF

V: TRBV20-1
size: -
CDR3: CSARGEKDTEAFF

V: TRBV12-3/TRBV12-4
size: few
CDR3: CASSPVVAGRSSYEQYF

V: TRBV14
size: many
CDR3: CASSHGAGFLAGVREQYF

V: TRBV11-2
size: -
CDR3: CASSFGLAGDEKLFF

V: TRBV2
size: -
CDR3: CASSRYAGEAQYF

V: TRBV4-3
size: many
CDR3: CASSQGTGSYGYTF

V: TRBV12-3/TRBV12-4
size: -
CDR3: CASSRYRASETQYF

V: TRBV24-1
size: -
CDR3: CATSLQGPGELFF

V: TRBV7-2
size: many
CDR3: CASSLSLGFQETQYF